Below are 21 T cell receptor beta chains sequenced from a single sample in a study of early T cells in non-severe SARS-CoV-2 infection. MiXCR, applied by TCRdb to the 5' RACE reads, yields one record per CDR3 protein. The sample yields some 38,000 distinct CDR3 sequences, roughly 4.4% seen once. The sample consisted of whole blood. These receptors were collected from an adult who was a healthcare worker with PCR-confirmed SARS-CoV-2 infection or an uninfected control (not recorded which).

The V gene is TRBV4-2, the J gene TRBJ1-4; possibly TRBD1 for D (5 bases). The CDR3 extends over 16 amino acids. Trimming stripped 3 bases from V and 2 bases from J, with 13 bases between. Germline lookup yields CDR1 LGHNA and CDR2 YNFKEQ. CDR3 nucleotides: TGTGCCAGCAGCCAGCCTTCTGAGGGGACTAATGAAAAACTGTTTTTT. Its translation: CASSQPSEGTNEKLFF.

In this sample, this clonotype turned up many times. V usage is TRBV30 and J usage is TRBJ1-5, with no clear D. CDR1 is GTSNPN and CDR2 is SVGIG in the germline V gene (reference sequence). CDR3 length: 14 amino acids. Trimming took off 0 bases at V and 4 bases at J, with 10 bases between the two ends. This CDR3 is CAWSVLTVNQPQHF. The DNA for the CDR3 is TGTGCCTGGAGTGTACTAACAGTGAATCAGCCCCAGCATTTT.

This clonotype was detected many times. CDR3 region: CASSLNQGNSPLHF. CDR3 sequence (DNA): TGTGCCAGCAGCTTAAATCAGGGAAATTCACCCCTCCACTTT. The rearrangement joins TRBV13 to TRBJ1-6; tentatively, D is TRBD1 (5 bases). The CDR3 length is 14 residues. The germline CDR1 and CDR2 sequences are PRHDT and FYEKMQ (reference sequence). Trimming pared 2 bases from V and 7 bases from J, leaving 9 bases between.

This clonotype has a count of ten or more. The chain links TRBV20-1 to TRBJ2-1; 7 positions match TRBD2. Looked up from germline, CDR1 is DFQATT and CDR2 is SNEGSKA (reference sequence). The CDR3 sequence is 18 residues long. Trimming cost V 1 base and J 1 base; bases outside gene matches: 13. The CDR3 DNA reads as TGCAGTGCTAGAGGATACGTGTCCAAGCGGGGTTCCTACAATGAGCAGTTCTTC. Residues: CSARGYVSKRGSYNEQFF.

This clonotype occurred many times. The chain couples TRBV30 to TRBJ1-4; D possibly corresponds to TRBD1 (5 bases). Germline loops: CDR1 GTSNPN, CDR2 SVGIG (reference sequence). The CDR3 is made up of 14 amino acids. V was clipped by 1 base and J by 7 bases, with 13 bases between them. CDR3 nucleotides: TGTGCCTGGAGTGACGGGCAGGGTCGTGAAAAACTGTTTTTT. Its translation: CAWSDGQGREKLFF.

This clonotype occurred many times. The V gene is TRBV20-1, the J gene TRBJ1-2; D gene ambiguous. Germline CDR1 DFQATT, CDR2 SNEGSKA (reference sequence). This CDR3 is built from 14 residues. V lost 0 bases to trimming and J lost 0 bases, with 8 bases between them. The chain's CDR3 is CSARDTRANYGYTF. CDR3 DNA: TGCAGTGCTAGAGATACGCGAGCTAACTATGGCTACACCTTC.

This clonotype was found many times. The rearrangement joins TRBV7-9 to TRBJ2-7; D might be TRBD1 (6 bases). CDR1 is SEHNR and CDR2 is FQNEAQ in the germline V gene (reference sequence). V shed 1 base and J shed 0 bases, with 13 bases lying between them. The CDR3 consists of 16 residues. The CDR3 here is CASSLDLGGYSYEQYF. CDR3 nucleotide sequence: TGTGCCAGCAGCTTAGATCTTGGGGGCTACTCCTACGAGCAGTACTTC.

The chain has TRBV5-5 and TRBJ2-7; no reliable D call. The CDR3 loop spans 12 amino acids. Germline values: CDR1 SGHKS, CDR2 YYEKEE (reference sequence). V dropped 0 bases and J dropped 6 bases, with 7 bases sitting between them. In DNA, the CDR3 is TGTGCCAGCAGCTTGGGCAGTGCCGAGCAGTACTTC. This translates into CASSLGSAEQYF.

This clonotype has a count of ten or more. The gene calls are TRBV20-1 and TRBJ2-1; tentatively, D is TRBD1 (5 bases). Germline V lookup: CDR1 DFQATT, CDR2 SNEGSKA (reference sequence). Trimming stripped 1 base from V and 5 bases from J, with 6 bases between. CDR3 length: 12 amino acids. The CDR3 reads CSARARDNEQFF. For the CDR3, the DNA is TGCAGTGCTAGAGCCAGGGACAATGAGCAGTTCTTC.

This clonotype has a count of ten or more. The chain couples TRBV7-9 to TRBJ2-2; D is possibly TRBD2 (5 bases). This CDR3 contains 13 residues. Trimming cost V 8 bases and J 6 bases, with 13 bases left between them. CDR1 and CDR2 from the germline V gene are SEHNR and FQNEAQ (reference sequence). The CDR3 DNA is TGTGCCAGCTCTCACTCTAGCCCCGGGGAGCTGTTTTTT. Encoded protein: CASSHSSPGELFF.

The table lists this clonotype with many counts. The rearrangement uses TRBV7-3 and TRBJ2-3; 10 bases map to TRBD2. Germline V gene sequence: CDR1 SGHTA, CDR2 FQGTGA. Trimming cost V 3 bases and J 4 bases; bases outside gene matches: 4. This CDR3 region has 15 residues. The CDR3 reads CASSFGAGGADTQYF. CDR3 in DNA: TGTGCCAGCAGCTTTGGAGCGGGGGGGGCAGATACGCAGTATTTT.

This clonotype was picked up many times. The chain recombines TRBV5-1 with TRBJ2-3, with 8 bases matching TRBD2. Looked up from germline, CDR1 is SGHRS and CDR2 is YFSETQ. The CDR3 is 16 residues long. V gave up 4 bases and J gave up 8 bases; unmatched junction bases: 15. The CDR3 coding sequence is TGCGCCAGCAGCCGATCCGGGACTAGGGAGTCCAGTACGCAGTATTTT. Its translation: CASSRSGTRESSTQYF.

This clonotype was seen repeatedly, ten times or more. The chain has TRBV24-1 and TRBJ2-2; D unresolved. Between the trimmed V and J ends, which lost 3 bases and 3 bases, there was a span of 4 bases. In germline, CDR1 is KGHDR, CDR2 SFDVKD. The CDR3 contains 13 residues. The CDR3, as DNA: TGTGCCACCAGTGATATCCACACCGGGGAGCTGTTTTTT. Residues: CATSDIHTGELFF.

CDR3 sequence reads: CASSLLGARTGELFF. Written as DNA, the CDR3 is TGTGCCAGCAGCTTACTGGGGGCGCGGACCGGGGAGCTGTTTTTT. The chain is built from TRBV5-4 and TRBJ2-2; D is possibly TRBD1 (6 bases). V shed 2 bases and J shed 5 bases, with 13 bases lying between them. CDR3 length: 15 residues. Germline V lookup: CDR1 SGHNT, CDR2 YYREEE (reference sequence).

Many counts were recorded for this clonotype. The chain has TRBV4-1 and TRBJ2-3, with D perhaps matching TRBD2 (5 bases). The germline CDR1 and CDR2 sequences are MGHRA and YSYEKL. The germline V and J ends were trimmed by 0 bases and 4 bases, with 23 bases remaining between them. This CDR3 contains 19 residues. CDR3 sequence reads: CASSQDRTAGSGFPDTQYF. The CDR3 bases are TGCGCCAGCAGCCAAGATCGAACGGCGGGCAGCGGATTTCCAGATACGCAGTATTTT.

This clonotype was observed many times. V usage is TRBV30 and J usage is TRBJ1-5; D remains ambiguous. Per germline, CDR1 GTSNPN and CDR2 SVGIG (reference sequence). Deletions cut 1 base from V and 4 bases from J, with 8 bases between. This CDR3 region has 13 residues. The DNA for the CDR3 is TGTGCCTGGAGTGGGTCGGCGAATCAGCCCCAGCATTTT. Residues: CAWSGSANQPQHF.

This clonotype occurred a few times. The rearrangement links TRBV19 to TRBJ2-7; 9 bases align to TRBD1. The CDR3 covers 15 residues. Looked up from germline, CDR1 is LNHDA and CDR2 is SQIVND (reference sequence). With 6 bases clipped from V and 4 bases from J, the junction kept 10 bases outside the gene matches. The CDR3 here is CASRIFGTGSYEQYF. Here the CDR3 DNA reads TGTGCCAGTAGAATTTTTGGGACAGGGAGTTACGAGCAGTACTTC. The full variable domain, its missing parts supplied by reference TRBV19 and TRBJ2-7, is DGGITQSPKYLFRKEGQNVTLSCEQNLNHDAMYWYRQDPGQGLRLIYYSQIVNDFQKGDIAEGYSVSREKKESFPLTVTSAQKNPTAFYLCASRIFGTGSYEQYFGPGTRLTVT.

This clonotype was seen ten or more times. CDR3 amino acids: CASSFRGPQNYGYTF. As DNA, the CDR3 is TGTGCCAGCAGCTTTAGGGGACCGCAGAACTATGGCTACACCTTC. This chain connects TRBV11-1 to TRBJ1-2, with a tentative D call TRBD1 (5 bases). CDR1 is SGHAT and CDR2 is FQDESV in the germline V gene (reference sequence). V shed 3 bases and J shed 2 bases, with 13 bases lying between them. This CDR3 has 15 residues. Full variable domain (rest looked up from reference TRBV11-1 and TRBJ1-2): EAEVAQSPRYKITEKSQAVAFWCDPISGHATLYWYRQILGQGPELLVQFQDESVVDDSQLPKDRFSAERLKGVDSTLKIQPAELGDSAMYLCASSFRGPQNYGYTFGSGTRLTVV.

This clonotype occurred many times. This chain uses TRBV2 with TRBJ1-1; possibly TRBD1 for D (6 bases). Germline V lookup: CDR1 SNHLY, CDR2 FYNNEI. V lost 6 bases, J lost 0 bases, and 14 bases lay in between. The CDR3 length is 15 residues. The DNA of the CDR3 is TGTGCCAGCAGCAGGCAGGGGACAATGAACACTGAAGCTTTCTTT. Its protein is CASSRQGTMNTEAFF.

This clonotype has ten or more counts. This chain connects TRBV5-4 to TRBJ1-5; the match to TRBD1 covers 7 bases. The CDR3 extends over 14 amino acids. Germline trimming cut 4 bases from V and 2 bases from J; bases unmatched to any gene: 3. Germline V gene lookup returns CDR1 SGHNT and CDR2 YYREEE (reference sequence). In DNA form, the CDR3 reads TGTGCCAGCAGCGTACAGGGGCGCAATCAGCCCCAGCATTTT. Protein sequence: CASSVQGRNQPQHF.

This clonotype occurred many times. The chain recombines TRBV12-2 with TRBJ1-2; TRBD1 reflects the table's D call only, with no check against the DNA. TRBV12-2 is classified as a pseudogene. The CDR3 consists of 15 residues. Here the CDR3 reads CASRQQELTLYGYTF. The CDR3 DNA is TGTGCAAGTCGCCAACAGGAACTCACCCTCTATGGCTACACCTTC.